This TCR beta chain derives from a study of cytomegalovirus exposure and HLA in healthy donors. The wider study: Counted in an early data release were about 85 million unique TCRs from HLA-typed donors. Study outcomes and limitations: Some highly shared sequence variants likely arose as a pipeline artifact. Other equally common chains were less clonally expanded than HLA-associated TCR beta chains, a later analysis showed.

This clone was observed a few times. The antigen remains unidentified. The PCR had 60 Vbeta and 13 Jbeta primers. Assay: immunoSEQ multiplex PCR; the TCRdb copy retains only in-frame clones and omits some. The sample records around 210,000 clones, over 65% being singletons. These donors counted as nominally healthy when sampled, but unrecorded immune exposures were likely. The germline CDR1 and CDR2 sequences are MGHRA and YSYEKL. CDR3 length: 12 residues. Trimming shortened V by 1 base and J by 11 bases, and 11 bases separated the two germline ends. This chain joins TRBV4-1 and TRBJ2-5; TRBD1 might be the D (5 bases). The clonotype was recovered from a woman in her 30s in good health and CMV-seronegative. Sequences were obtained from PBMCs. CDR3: CASSQVWGRQYF. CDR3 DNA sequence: TGCGCCAGCAGCCAAGTATGGGGCAGGCAGTACTTC.